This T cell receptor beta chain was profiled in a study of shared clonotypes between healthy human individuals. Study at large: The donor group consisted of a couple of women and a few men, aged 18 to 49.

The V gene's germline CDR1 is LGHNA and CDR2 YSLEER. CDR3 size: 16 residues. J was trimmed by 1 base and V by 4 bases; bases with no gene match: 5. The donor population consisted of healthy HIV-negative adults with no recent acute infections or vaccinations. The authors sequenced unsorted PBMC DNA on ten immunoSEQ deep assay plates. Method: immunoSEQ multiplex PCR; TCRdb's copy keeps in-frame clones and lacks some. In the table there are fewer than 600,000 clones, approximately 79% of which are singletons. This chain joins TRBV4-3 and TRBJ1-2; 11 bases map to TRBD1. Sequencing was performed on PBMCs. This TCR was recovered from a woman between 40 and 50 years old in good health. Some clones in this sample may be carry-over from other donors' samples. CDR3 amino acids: CASSRWTGGFNYGYTF. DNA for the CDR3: TGCGCCAGCAGCCGGTGGACAGGGGGCTTTAACTATGGCTACACCTTC.